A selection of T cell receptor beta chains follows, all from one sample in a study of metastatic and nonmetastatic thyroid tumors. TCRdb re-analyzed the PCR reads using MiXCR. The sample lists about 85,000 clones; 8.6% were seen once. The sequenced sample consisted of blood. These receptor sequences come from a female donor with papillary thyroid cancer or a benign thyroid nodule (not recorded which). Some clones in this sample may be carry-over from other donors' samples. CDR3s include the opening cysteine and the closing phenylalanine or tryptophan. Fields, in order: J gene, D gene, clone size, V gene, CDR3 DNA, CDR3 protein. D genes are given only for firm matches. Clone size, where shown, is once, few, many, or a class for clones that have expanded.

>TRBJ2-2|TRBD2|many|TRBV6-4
TGTGTCAGCAGAGAACTAGCGGGTACCGGGGAGCTGTTTTTT
CVSRELAGTGELFF
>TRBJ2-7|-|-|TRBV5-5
TGTGCCAGCAGCTTCATTTTCGGATACGAGCAGTACTTC
CASSFIFGYEQYF
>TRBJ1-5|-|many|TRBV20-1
TGCAGTGCTTCAGGAAGAAGCAATCAGCCCCAGCATTTT
CSASGRSNQPQHF
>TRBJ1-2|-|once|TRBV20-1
TGCAGTGGTCGGGAGCCCTATGGCTACACCTTC
CSGREPYGYTF
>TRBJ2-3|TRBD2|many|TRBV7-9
TGTGCCAGCAGCTCATCTAGCGGGGGGGCAGGAGATACGCAGTATTTT
CASSSSSGGAGDTQYF
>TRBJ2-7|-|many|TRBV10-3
TGTGCCACCAAAATACCTGACAGCTCCTACGAGCAGTACTTC
CATKIPDSSYEQYF
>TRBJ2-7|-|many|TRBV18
TGTGCCAGCTCACCACCGTCGGGTACCTACGAGCAGTACTTC
CASSPPSGTYEQYF
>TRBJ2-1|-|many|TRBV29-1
TGCAGCGTTGGCAGATCCGCAGGTGAGCAGTTCTTC
CSVGRSAGEQFF
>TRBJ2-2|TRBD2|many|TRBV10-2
TGCGCCAGCAGTGGTAGCGGGGGGGCGATCGGGGAGCTGTTTTTT
CASSGSGGAIGELFF
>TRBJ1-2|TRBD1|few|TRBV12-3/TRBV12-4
TGTGCCAGCAGTTACTCAGGGACAGGGGGTTATGGCTACACCTTC
CASSYSGTGGYGYTF
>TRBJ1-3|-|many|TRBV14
TGTGCCAGCAGCCACCGATTTACGGGATCTGGAAACACCATATATTTT
CASSHRFTGSGNTIYF
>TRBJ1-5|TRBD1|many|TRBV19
TGTGCCAGTAGTGGCCGGGACAGGGCTGTTAGCAATCAGCCCCAGCATTTT
CASSGRDRAVSNQPQHF
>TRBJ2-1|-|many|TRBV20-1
TGCAGTGCTTTGGATTCCATCGAGTTCTTC
CSALDSIEFF
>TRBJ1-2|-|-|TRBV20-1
TGCAGTGCTAGAGCAGGGGCAGGGCATGGCTACACCTTC
CSARAGAGHGYTF
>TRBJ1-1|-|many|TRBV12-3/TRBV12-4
TGTGCCAGCAGTTTAACAGGGAGCACTGAAGCTTTCTTT
CASSLTGSTEAFF
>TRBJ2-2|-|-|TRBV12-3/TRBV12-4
TGTGCCAGCAGTTTAGGGCAGGTGTGTGACACCGGGGAGCTGTTTTTT
CASSLGQVCDTGELFF
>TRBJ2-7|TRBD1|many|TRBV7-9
TGTGCCAGCAGAGGGACAGGGGGCGCGTCCTACGAGCAGTACTTC
CASRGTGGASYEQYF
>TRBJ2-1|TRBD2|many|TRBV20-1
TGCAGTGCTAGAGTCCCTAGCGGGGGGAACAATGAGCAGTTCTTC
CSARVPSGGNNEQFF
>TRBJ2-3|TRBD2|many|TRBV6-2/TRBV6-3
TGTGCCAGCAGCCCGGGACTAGCGGGGGGTGCAGATACGCAGTATTTT
CASSPGLAGGADTQYF
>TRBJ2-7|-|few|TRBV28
TGTGCCAGCAGTTTAGGACTAGAGGGGGTCGAGCAATACTTC
CASSLGLEGVEQYF
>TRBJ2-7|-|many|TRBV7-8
TGTGCCAGCAGCGAGACAGGGACTATCGACGAGCAGTACTTC
CASSETGTIDEQYF
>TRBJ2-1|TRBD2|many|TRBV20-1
TGCAGTGCTAGAGAGCGGGGGAACTCCTACAATGAGCAGTTCTTC
CSARERGNSYNEQFF
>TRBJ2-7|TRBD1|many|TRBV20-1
TGCAGTGCTTCAGGGGGCTACGAGCAGTACTTC
CSASGGYEQYF
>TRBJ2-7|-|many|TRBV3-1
TGTGCCAGCAGCTCCAGGGGGGCGGGGAAGAGCGAGCAGTACTTC
CASSSRGAGKSEQYF
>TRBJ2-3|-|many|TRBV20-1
TGCAGTGCTAGAGATCAAACAGGGCGAACAGATACGCAGTATTTT
CSARDQTGRTDTQYF
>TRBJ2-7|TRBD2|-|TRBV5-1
TGCGCCAGCAGCTTGGTCCCTAGCGGCTCCTACGAGCAGTACTTC
CASSLVPSGSYEQYF
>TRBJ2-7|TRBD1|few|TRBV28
TGTGCCAGCAGTTTAGCCTGGACAGGGATACACGATCAGTACTTC
CASSLAWTGIHDQYF
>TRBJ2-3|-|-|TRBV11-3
TGTGCCAGCAGCGACGGGCCGAGTAGCACAGATACGCAGTATTTT
CASSDGPSSTDTQYF
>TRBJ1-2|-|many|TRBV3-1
TGTGCCAGCAGCCAAAGCGACACCTATGGCTACACCTTC
CASSQSDTYGYTF
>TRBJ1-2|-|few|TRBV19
TGTGCCAGTAGGACGGACAGCCTGTCTAACTATGGCTACACCTTC
CASRTDSLSNYGYTF
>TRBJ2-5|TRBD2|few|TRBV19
TGTGCCAGTAGTACCGGGACTAGCGGGGGTCATGAGACCCAGTACTTC
CASSTGTSGGHETQYF
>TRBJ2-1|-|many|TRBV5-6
TGTGCCAGCACCGAGAGGGGGTGGGGTTCCTACAATGAGCAGTTCTTC
CASTERGWGSYNEQFF
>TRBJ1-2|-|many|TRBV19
TGTGCCAGTAAGGCAGTGGAACAAACCTATGGCTACACCTTC
CASKAVEQTYGYTF
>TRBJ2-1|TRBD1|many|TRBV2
TGTGCCAGCAGTGAGGAGGGGACAGGGGTCAATGAGCAGTTCTTC
CASSEEGTGVNEQFF
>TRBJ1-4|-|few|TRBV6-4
TGTGCCAGCAGTGAGAGGGGGAGAACAAATGAAAAACTGTTTTTT
CASSERGRTNEKLFF
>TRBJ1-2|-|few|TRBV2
TGTGCCAGCAGTGAAACGTTTGGGGGGATCTATGGCTACACCTTC
CASSETFGGIYGYTF
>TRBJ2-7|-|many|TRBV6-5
TGTGCCAGCAGTTACGGGGGGCGCAGACACGAGCAGTACTTC
CASSYGGRRHEQYF
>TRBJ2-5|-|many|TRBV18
TGTGCCAGCTCACCTCGGGACGATCGGGAGACCCAGTACTTC
CASSPRDDRETQYF
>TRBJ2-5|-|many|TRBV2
TGTGCCAGCAGGAGGGAGACCCAGTACTTC
CASRRETQYF
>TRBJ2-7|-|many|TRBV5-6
TGTGCCAGCAGATTTAAGGGGGGATCCTACGAGCAGTACTTC
CASRFKGGSYEQYF
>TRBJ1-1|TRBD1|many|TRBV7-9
TGTGCCAGCAGCCTGACAGGGTACACTGAAGCTTTCTTT
CASSLTGYTEAFF
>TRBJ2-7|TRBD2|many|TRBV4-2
TGTGCCAGCAGCCAAGGGGTAGCGGGTTCCTACGAGCAGTACTTC
CASSQGVAGSYEQYF